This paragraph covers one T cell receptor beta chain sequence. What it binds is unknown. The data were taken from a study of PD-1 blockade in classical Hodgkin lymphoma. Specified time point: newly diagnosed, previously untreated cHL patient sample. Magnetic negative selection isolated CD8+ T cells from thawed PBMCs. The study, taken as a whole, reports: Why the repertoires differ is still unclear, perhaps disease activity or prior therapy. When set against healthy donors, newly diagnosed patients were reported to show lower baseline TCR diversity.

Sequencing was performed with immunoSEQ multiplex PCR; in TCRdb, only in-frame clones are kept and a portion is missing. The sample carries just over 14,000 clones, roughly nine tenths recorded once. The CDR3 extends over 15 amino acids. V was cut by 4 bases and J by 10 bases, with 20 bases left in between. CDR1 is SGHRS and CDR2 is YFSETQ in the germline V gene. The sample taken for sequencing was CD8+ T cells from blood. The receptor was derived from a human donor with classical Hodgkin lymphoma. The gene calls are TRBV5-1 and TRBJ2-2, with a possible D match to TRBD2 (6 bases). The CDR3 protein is CASSHWDRGGQELFF. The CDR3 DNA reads TGCGCCAGCAGCCACTGGGACCGAGGAGGGCAGGAGCTGTTTTTT. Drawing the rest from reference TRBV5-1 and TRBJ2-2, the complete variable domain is KAGVTQTPRYLIKTRGQQVTLSCSPISGHRSVSWYQQTPGQGLQFLFEYFSETQRNKGNFPGRFSGRQFSNSRSEMNVSTLELGDSALYLCASSHWDRGGQELFFGEGSRLTVL.